The 30 T cell receptor beta chains given below trace back to one sample, sequenced in a study of OX40 agonist ivuxolimab in advanced cancers. The protocol was immunoSEQ multiplex PCR, while the TCRdb copy is restricted to in-frame clones and leaves out a portion. The data contain over 10,000 clones, around 80% of them singletons. The input for sequencing was CD4+ or CD8+ T cells sorted from blood, taken in a trial of the OX40 agonist ivuxolimab. These receptors came from an adult with an advanced solid tumor such as melanoma, head and neck, liver or kidney cancer.

V gene TRBV28 combines with J gene TRBJ2-3; 14 nucleotides agree with TRBD2. CDR1 MDHEN and CDR2 SYDVKM come from the germline V gene. V gave up 5 bases and J gave up 8 bases; unmatched junction bases: 9. There are 16 residues in the CDR3. In nucleotides, the CDR3 is TGTGCCAGCAGTCCGCTGACTAGCGGGGGGGCCGGTACGCAGTATTTT. Amino acids: CASSPLTSGGAGTQYF.

The chain is built from TRBV28 and TRBJ2-7, with a weak D call TRBD2 (5 bases). Trimming took 8 bases from V and 3 from J, leaving 20 bases between them. The CDR3 loop spans 15 amino acids. Germline V lookup: CDR1 MDHEN, CDR2 SYDVKM. CDR3 sequence (DNA): TGTGCCAGCTCCCTTAGAGGGAAGCGTGGCTACGAGCAGTACTTC. Translation: CASSLRGKRGYEQYF. Drawing the rest from reference TRBV28 and TRBJ2-7, the complete variable domain is DVKVTQSSRYLVKRTGEKVFLECVQDMDHENMFWYRQDPGLGLRLIYFSYDVKMKEKGDIPEGYSVSREKKERFSLILESASTNQTSMYLCASSLRGKRGYEQYFGPGTRLTVT.

The chain is built from TRBV11-3 and TRBJ1-3; 7 positions agree with TRBD1. CDR3 length equals 15 residues. Looked up from germline, CDR1 is SGHNT and CDR2 is YENEEA. V trimming: 5 bases; J trimming: 2 bases; junction bases outside the gene matches: 6. The CDR3 protein is CASSAEQGTGNTIYF. In nucleotides, the CDR3 is TGTGCCAGCAGCGCCGAACAGGGGACTGGAAACACCATATATTTT. The full variable domain, its missing parts supplied by reference TRBV11-3 and TRBJ1-3, is EAGVVQSPRYKIIEKKQPVAFWCNPISGHNTLYWYLQNLGQGPELLIRYENEEAVDDSQLPKDRFSAERLKGVDSTLKIQPAELGDSAVYLCASSAEQGTGNTIYFGEGSWLTVV.

The chain is built from TRBV6-6 and TRBJ1-5; the D gene is possibly TRBD1 (6 bases). Trimming took off 6 bases at V and 5 bases at J, with 11 bases between the two ends. Germline CDR1 and CDR2: MNHNY and SVGAGI (reference sequence). CDR3 length: 13 amino acids. In DNA form, the CDR3 reads TGTGCCAGCAGACGCGGGGGGCATCAGCCCCAGCATTTT. It yields the protein CASRRGGHQPQHF.

The V gene is TRBV6-1, the J gene TRBJ2-5, with D uncertain. The V end lost 3 bases, the J end lost 0 bases, and 8 bases lay between the germline ends. The length of the CDR3 is 14 residues. In germline, CDR1 is MNHNS, CDR2 SASEGT. The CDR3 spells CASSDSGNQETQYF. The CDR3, as DNA: TGTGCCAGCAGTGATTCGGGCAACCAAGAGACCCAGTACTTC.

The chain uses TRBV5-4 and TRBJ2-2, with TRBD2 identical over 9 bases. The germline V gene has CDR1 SGHNT and CDR2 YYREEE (reference sequence). CDR3 size: 17 residues. The ends lost 3 bases at V and 0 bases at J; junction bases unmatched: 6. The CDR3 loop is CASSSKGGGANTGELFF. In DNA form, the CDR3 reads TGTGCCAGCAGCTCCAAGGGCGGGGGGGCGAACACCGGGGAGCTGTTTTTT.

The V call is TRBV9, the J call TRBJ2-2, with D hard to call. Germline CDR1 and CDR2: SGDLS and YYNGEE. Trimming took off 4 bases at V and 3 bases at J, with 19 bases between the two ends. This CDR3 comprises 17 residues. CDR3 coding DNA: TGTGCCAGCAGCACTCCCGCGGAGATGACGGACACCGGGGAGCTGTTTTTT. This gives the protein CASSTPAEMTDTGELFF.

This clone was seen a single time. The gene calls are TRBV10-1 and TRBJ2-2; D might be TRBD2 (7 bases). In germline, CDR1 is WNHNN, CDR2 SYGVQD (reference sequence). The CDR3 sequence is 15 residues long. Trimming removed 5 bases from V and 5 bases from J, with 15 bases in between. In DNA form, the CDR3 reads TGCGCCAGCAGTCTGGGCAGGGGAGGGACCGGGGAGCTGTTTTTT. Translation gives CASSLGRGGTGELFF.

The V call is TRBV4-1, the J call TRBJ2-1; no definite D call. The CDR3 runs to 17 residues. Deletions cut 4 bases from V and 2 bases from J, with 18 bases between. Germline CDR1 and CDR2: MGHRA and YSYEKL. The CDR3 sequence: CASSPGYSSLTYNEQFF. Here the CDR3 DNA reads TGCGCCAGCAGCCCGGGTTACTCCAGTTTGACCTACAATGAGCAGTTCTTC.

The V and J genes are TRBV28 and TRBJ1-1; possible D gene TRBD1, 6 bases. V was pared by 2 bases and J by 1 base, with 14 bases between. Germline V CDR1 and CDR2: MDHEN, SYDVKM. The CDR3 has 16 residues. For the CDR3, the DNA is TGTGCCAGCAGTTTAGAGGGGGGGTACAGGAACACTGAAGCTTTCTTT. Translating it yields CASSLEGGYRNTEAFF.

The chain joins TRBV7-9 to TRBJ2-5, with 9 bases that match TRBD1. J gave up 5 bases and V 5 bases, and 12 bases lay outside the gene matches. The CDR3 is 16 amino acids. Germline loops: CDR1 SEHNR, CDR2 FQNEAQ (reference sequence). The CDR3 coding sequence is TGTGCCAGCAGCCACAGGACAGGGGTTTTGGAGGAGACCCAGTACTTC. It encodes CASSHRTGVLEETQYF. Based on the CDR3 plus reference TRBV7-9 and TRBJ2-5, the full variable domain is DTGVSQNPRHKITKRGQNVTFRCDPISEHNRLYWYRQTLGQGPEFLTYFQNEAQLEKSRLLSDRFSAERPKGSFSTLEIQRTEQGDSAMYLCASSHRTGVLEETQYFGPGTRLLVL.

The rearrangement uses TRBV11-3 and TRBJ2-2; maybe TRBD1 (5 bases). Trimming removed 1 base at V and 4 bases at J, with 13 bases between. The CDR3 runs to 16 residues. Looked up from germline, CDR1 is SGHNT and CDR2 is YENEEA. The CDR3 loop reads CASSLVAGIATGELFF. The CDR3, as DNA: TGTGCCAGCAGCTTAGTCGCAGGGATAGCCACCGGGGAGCTGTTTTTT.

This clone is labeled medium-sized. The V call is TRBV29-1, the J call TRBJ1-2; D is unclear. Trimming took 6 bases from V and 7 from J, leaving 12 bases between them. The CDR3 contains 11 residues. Germline V lookup: CDR1 SQVTM, CDR2 ANQGSEA. DNA for the CDR3: TGCAGCGTGCCAAGAGACGGTGGCTACACCTTC. This codes for CSVPRDGGYTF.

This chain links TRBV2 with TRBJ2-1; 9 bases line up with TRBD2. V lost 6 bases and J lost 2; bases outside the gene matches: 5. CDR1 SNHLY and CDR2 FYNNEI come from the germline V gene. This CDR3 has 15 residues. CDR3 bases: TGTGCCAGCAGCGCCGGGACTAGCCCCTACAATGAGCAGTTCTTC. It codes for CASSAGTSPYNEQFF.

This chain joins TRBV10-3 and TRBJ2-7; 10 positions agree with TRBD1. The V gene end was trimmed by 3 bases and the J gene end by 0 bases; junction bases not matched to a gene: 2. The CDR3 length is 15 residues. Germline V gene lookup returns CDR1 ENHRY and CDR2 SYGVKD. The CDR3: CAISDRDRGSYEQYF. In DNA form, the CDR3 reads TGTGCCATCAGTGACCGGGACAGGGGCTCCTACGAGCAGTACTTC.

The rearrangement links TRBV5-4 to TRBJ2-6; D remains ambiguous. Trimming cost V 4 bases and J 5 bases, with 7 bases left between them. The CDR3 is made up of 13 amino acids. Germline-derived CDR1 and CDR2 are SGHNT and YYREEE (reference sequence). Here the CDR3 DNA reads TGTGCCAGCAGCCCACAACGGGCCAACGTCCTGACTTTC. Translated: CASSPQRANVLTF.

This chain joins TRBV9 and TRBJ1-5; D uncertain. V lost 0 bases to trimming and J lost 0 bases, with 7 bases between them. Germline V gene lookup returns CDR1 SGDLS and CDR2 YYNGEE. The CDR3 covers 15 residues. Here the CDR3 reads CASSVVPDSNQPQHF. CDR3 DNA sequence: TGTGCCAGCAGCGTAGTTCCAGATAGCAATCAGCCCCAGCATTTT.

As concerns this clone: A much larger clone is a single base away; this may be a read error. This chain uses TRBV11-2 with TRBJ1-5; TRBD1 agrees at 7 bases. V lost 5 bases to trimming and J lost 0 bases; unmatched junction nucleotides: 4. The CDR3 runs 15 residues. CDR1 and CDR2 from the germline V gene are SGHAT and FQNNGV. CDR3 sequence (DNA): TGTGCCAGCAGCATACAGGGGTATAGCAATCAGCCCCAGCATTTT. It encodes CASSIQGYSNQPQHF.

The V and J genes are TRBV6-6 and TRBJ2-2, with 7 bases that match TRBD2. Germline-derived CDR1 and CDR2 are MNHNY and SVGAGI (reference sequence). The CDR3 runs 14 residues. Losses at the gene ends were 6 bases for V and 3 bases for J; bases not matched to a gene: 4. CDR3 nucleotide sequence: TGTGCCAGCAGCCTAGCGGCGGACACCGGGGAGCTGTTTTTT. Amino acids: CASSLAADTGELFF.

The chain joins TRBV9 to TRBJ2-3; TRBD2 matches at 9 bases. CDR1 and CDR2 (germline): SGDLS, YYNGEE. The CDR3 totals 17 residues. Trimming removed 4 bases from V and 3 bases from J; junction bases left unmatched: 12. For the CDR3, the DNA is TGTGCCAGCAGCCCCCCCCGGGGTAGCGGGAGTACAGATACGCAGTATTTT. As protein: CASSPPRGSGSTDTQYF.

The gene calls are TRBV4-1 and TRBJ1-4; 8 bases are a match to TRBD1. Germline CDR1 and CDR2: MGHRA and YSYEKL. Unmatched junction bases numbered 9, after V lost 6 bases and J lost 6 bases. This CDR3 region has 15 residues. The CDR3 reads CASSIRGTGDEKLFF. The CDR3 DNA sequence: TGCGCCAGCAGTATCCGGGGGACAGGAGATGAAAAACTGTTTTTT.

The chain has TRBV2 and TRBJ2-3; unclear D gene. This CDR3 spans 13 amino acids. Germline V gene data show CDR1 as SNHLY and CDR2 as FYNNEI. V lost 4 bases, J lost 2 bases, and 7 bases lay in between. The CDR3 sequence is CASSARITDTQYF. In nucleotides, the CDR3 is TGTGCCAGCAGTGCCCGCATCACAGATACGCAGTATTTT.

This rearrangement joins TRBV4-1 to TRBJ2-7; TRBD1 matches at 8 bases. CDR1 and CDR2 (germline): MGHRA, YSYEKL. This CDR3 spans 14 amino acids. V lost 1 base, J lost 5 bases, and 4 bases stayed unmatched. The CDR3 nucleotides read TGCGCCAGCAGCCAAGCCCAGGGGGCCCACGAGCAGTACTTC. This translates into CASSQAQGAHEQYF.

For this clone: This likely reflects a read error, since a far larger clone is one base away. This CDR3 reads CAWQPGQYYNEQYF. The CDR3 DNA follows: TGTGCCTGGCAGCCGGGACAGTATTACAATGAGCAGTACTTC. The chain joins TRBV30 to TRBJ2-7; 7 bases match TRBD1. Germline CDR1 GTSNPN, CDR2 SVGIG (reference sequence). Trimming at V came to 5 bases and at J to 7 bases, leaving 14 bases not matched to a gene. The CDR3 spans 14 residues.

This clone occurred a few times. V usage is TRBV4-2 and J usage is TRBJ1-2, with D perhaps TRBD1 (5 bases). The ends were cut back, 4 bases at V and 5 bases at J, with 17 bases in the middle. The CDR3 is made up of 15 amino acids. The germline gives CDR1 LGHNA, CDR2 YNFKEQ. The CDR3 loop reads CASSPLEQAVYGYTF. The CDR3 DNA is TGTGCCAGCAGCCCTCTCGAACAGGCCGTTTATGGCTACACCTTC.

This sequence joins TRBV5-4 and TRBJ2-4, with 9 bases aligning to TRBD1. The CDR3 runs to 18 residues. V lost 4 bases and J lost 8; bases outside the gene matches: 19. Germline assignment: CDR1 SGHNT and CDR2 YYREEE (reference sequence). The CDR3 loop is CASSLGAGTGSVVDIQYF. As DNA, the CDR3 is TGTGCCAGCAGCCTGGGAGCTGGGACAGGGAGTGTAGTAGACATTCAGTACTTC.

The CDR3 is CASSPDLRGLREQYF. The DNA for the CDR3 is TGTGCCAGCAGCCCTGACCTGAGGGGCCTTCGCGAGCAGTACTTC. This chain links TRBV5-6 with TRBJ2-7, with D perhaps matching TRBD1 or TRBD2 (5 bases each). The CDR3 contains 15 residues. The germline CDR1 and CDR2 sequences are SGHDT and YYEEEE. With 4 bases removed from V and 6 bases from J, the gap between germline ends came to 20 bases.

This clone was recorded once. The J gene is TRBJ2-7, the V gene TRBV13; D is perhaps TRBD2 (5 bases). The germline CDR1 and CDR2 sequences are PRHDT and FYEKMQ (reference sequence). Trimming removed 6 bases from V and 5 bases from J, with 17 bases in between. The CDR3 is 14 residues long. This CDR3 is CASSSGRNRNEQYF. The CDR3, as DNA: TGTGCCAGCAGTTCTGGGAGAAACAGAAACGAGCAGTACTTC.

V and J are TRBV16 and TRBJ2-1; TRBD1 is a possible D gene (5 bases). Germline lookup yields CDR1 KGHSY and CDR2 FQNENV. The CDR3 consists of 12 residues. Deletions cut 1 base from V and 10 bases from J, with 8 bases between. The chain's CDR3 is CASSQWGREQFF. The CDR3 nucleotides are TGTGCCAGCAGCCAATGGGGCCGGGAGCAGTTCTTC.

CDR3 in DNA: TGCGCCAGCAGCCAAGAACGGACTAGCTCTTCAGATACGCAGTATTTT. This sequence encodes CASSQERTSSSDTQYF. The genes are TRBV4-1 and TRBJ2-3; 8 bases align to TRBD2. Germline V gene sequence: CDR1 MGHRA, CDR2 YSYEKL. CDR3 length equals 16 residues. J was trimmed by 4 bases and V by 0 bases; bases with no gene match: 6.